This T cell receptor (beta chain) is drawn from a study of T-cell reconstitution after alpha-beta-depleted transplantation in children. Findings and caveats of the study: Reports say that about two months after transplant, the alpha-beta T cells came out of several hundred graft clones that had expanded.

Germline V CDR1 and CDR2: SNHLY, FYNNEI. The CDR3 runs 16 residues. Trimming removed 5 bases from V and 4 bases from J; junction bases left unmatched: 10. TCRbeta library construction was performed incorporating unique molecular identifiers. One entry per CDR3 protein results from TCRdb running MiXCR on the PCR reads. The data show a few hundred thousand distinct CDR3 sequences, with roughly 13% seen just once and around 2% held by the top ten. This clonotype came up a few times. Its target is unknown. The specimen comprised PBMCs, mostly from graft donor cells, sampled 360 days after TCRalphabeta/CD19-depleted stem cell transplant. The TCR sequence derives from a male patient between 5 and 17 years old who had a stem cell transplant for acute myeloid leukemia, so the T cells may come from the graft donor. The chain carries TRBV2 and TRBJ2-1; the match to TRBD2 covers 8 bases. CDR3 in amino acids: CASSLRTSPPYNEQFF. DNA for the CDR3: TGTGCCAGCAGTCTTAGGACTAGCCCCCCGTACAATGAGCAGTTCTTC. Combining the CDR3 with reference TRBV2 and TRBJ2-1 gives the whole variable domain EPEVTQTPSHQVTQMGQEVILRCVPISNHLYFYWYRQILGQKVEFLVSFYNNEISEKSEIFDDQFSVERPDGSNFTLKIRSTKLEDSAMYFCASSLRTSPPYNEQFFGPGTRLTVL.